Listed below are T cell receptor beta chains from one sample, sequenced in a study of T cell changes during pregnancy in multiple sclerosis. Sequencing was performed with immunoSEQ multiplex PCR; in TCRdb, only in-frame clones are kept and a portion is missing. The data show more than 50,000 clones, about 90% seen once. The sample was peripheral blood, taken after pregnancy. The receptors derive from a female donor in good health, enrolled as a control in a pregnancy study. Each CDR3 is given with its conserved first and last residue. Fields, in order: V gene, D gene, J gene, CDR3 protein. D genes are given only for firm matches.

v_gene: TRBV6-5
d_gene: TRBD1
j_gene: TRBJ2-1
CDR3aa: CASSSPGTGIPAQFF

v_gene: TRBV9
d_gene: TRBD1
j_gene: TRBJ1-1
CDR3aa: CAGDRVNTEAFF

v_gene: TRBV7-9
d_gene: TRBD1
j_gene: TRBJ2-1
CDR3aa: CASSLPGTDYNEQFF

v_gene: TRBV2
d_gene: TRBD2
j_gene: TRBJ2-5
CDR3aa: CASRAGTSGWETQYF

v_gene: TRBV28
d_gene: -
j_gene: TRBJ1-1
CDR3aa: CASSFIRGRTEAFF

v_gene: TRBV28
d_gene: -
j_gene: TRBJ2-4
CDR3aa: CASGIQGTKNIQYF

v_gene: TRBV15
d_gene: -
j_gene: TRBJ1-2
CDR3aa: CATSRDRVRVGYTF

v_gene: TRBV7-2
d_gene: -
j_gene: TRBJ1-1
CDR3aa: CASSRATVRRNTEAFF

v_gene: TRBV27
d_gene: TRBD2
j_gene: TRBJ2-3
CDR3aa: CASSLFAGGNTDTQYF

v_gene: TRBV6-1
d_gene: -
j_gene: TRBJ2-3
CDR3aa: CASLGTYGDTQYF

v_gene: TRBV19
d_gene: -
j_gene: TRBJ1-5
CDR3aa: CASISGGFGNQPQHF

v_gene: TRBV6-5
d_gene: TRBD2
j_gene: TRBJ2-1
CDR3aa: CASSYARGRAKDEQFF

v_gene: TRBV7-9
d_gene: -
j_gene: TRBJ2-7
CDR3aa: CASSRKYEQYF

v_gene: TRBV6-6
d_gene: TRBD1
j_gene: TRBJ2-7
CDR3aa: CASSPGTGYEQYF

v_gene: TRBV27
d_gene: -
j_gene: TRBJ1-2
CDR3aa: CASSLRRQGRVYGYTF

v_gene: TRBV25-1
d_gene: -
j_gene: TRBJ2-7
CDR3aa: CASSARIVPYEQYF

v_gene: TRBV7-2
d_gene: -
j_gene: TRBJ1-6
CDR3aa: CASSREGVSSYNSPLHF

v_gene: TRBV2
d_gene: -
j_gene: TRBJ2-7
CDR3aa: CASSRQGGGPYEQYF

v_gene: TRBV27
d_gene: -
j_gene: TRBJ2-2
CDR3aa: CASSSRGGGGGELFF

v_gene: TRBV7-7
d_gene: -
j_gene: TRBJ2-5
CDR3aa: CASSPPVGGGMDQETQYF

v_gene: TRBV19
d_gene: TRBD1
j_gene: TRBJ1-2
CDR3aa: CASSRQGAYGYTF

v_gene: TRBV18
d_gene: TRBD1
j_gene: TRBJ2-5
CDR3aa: CASSPELRTGGIQYF

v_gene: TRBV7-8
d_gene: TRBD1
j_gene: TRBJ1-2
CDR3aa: CASSPSDRGEDGYTF

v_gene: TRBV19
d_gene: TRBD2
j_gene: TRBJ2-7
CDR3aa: CASSLSTSGVYEQYF